This T cell receptor beta chain derives from a study of T cell responses to AZD1222 COVID-19 vaccine listed by TCRdb under 2021. Broadly, across the study: TCR sequencing covered approximately 230 trial participants: about 210 given two doses of AZD1222 and about 26 given two doses of MenACWY control vaccine. Trial participants were enrolled by age into subgroups of 18-55, 56-69 and 70-plus years, and around 150, 28 and 57 TCR-sequenced participants, respectively, were included in these subgroups. Findings and caveats that apply to the study as a whole: Epitopes outside the regions mutated in the B.1.351 and B.1.1.7 variants were reportedly recognized by nearly half of the unique spike-specific TCRs. Vaccine-associated CD4 TCRs spanned the whole spike protein, with dominant responses in regions 160-218 and 743-854. Participants were mostly white British, with more females than males. The authors suggested clonal diversity may have been underestimated. After two AZD1222 doses, both the breadth and the depth of spike-specific TCRs were significantly higher than at day 0 and than in MenACWY recipients. Conclusions about previously exposed vaccinees were limited because only 6 or 7 AZD1222 recipients were SARS-CoV-2 seropositive at baseline. In the small 56-69-year group, the increase in depth fell short of significance, most likely because of low power. Because no day 14 peak-response samples were available, the repertoires could be characterized only after the peak T cell response.

The time point label, read with the paper, signifies: about 28 days (+/-7) after the second vaccine dose. AZD1222 recipients whose second dose came at about 4 weeks and those whose second dose came at about 12 weeks were combined into one group, since spike-specific TCR depth and breadth did not differ between the two schedules. Samples from vaccinated people were obtained from the UK trials COV001 and COV002, which included a single-blind randomized controlled phase 2/3 trial of AZD1222 (ChAdOx1 nCoV-19) in healthy adults. For TCRbeta chain sequencing, PBMC samples from trial participants were taken at day 0 and at day 28 after the second dose. The CDR3 regions of human TCRbeta chains were analyzed by immunosequencing. On the study's bioinformatics: TCRs in the repertoires were matched against a reference library of SARS-CoV-2-specific TCRs that had been generated with the MIRA antigen-specificity platform. Breadth was defined as the fraction of unique TCRs that were SARS-CoV-2-associated, and depth was defined as the fraction of total T cells that were SARS-CoV-2-associated. Using the MIRA data, each spike-specific TCR was assigned both to the spike region to which the TCR was reactive and to a CD4 or CD8 class. Log10-transformed breadth and depth values were compared by one-way ANOVA with Sidak's multiple comparisons tests. TCRdb limited this immuneACCESS table to in-frame rearrangements with V and J called. A share of clones is missing; checked studies link under half to unresolved V genes, and the rest is unexplained. V, J and clone size derive from that table, while D and trimming were established from the DNA sequence. Here the sample has 4,000 to 5,000 clones; about nine tenths occur a single time. The top ten clonotypes cover about 5.2% of the sample.

On this clone: This clone's antigen is unknown. No qualities accompany the bases; no much larger clone lies one base away.

V is cut back by 5 bases and J by 6 bases, with 10 bases in the junction unmatched. The CDR3 spans 14 residues, from the cysteine through the phenylalanine. The kept DNA is CDR3 alone, 42 bases in frame from the first base. From a lookup of the germline V gene (reference sequence), CDR1 and CDR2 are SEHNR and FQNEAQ. This clonotype originated in an adult who received the AZD1222 COVID-19 vaccine. The source material was peripheral blood, sampled 28 days after the second AZD1222 dose. The rearrangement combines TRBV7-9 with TRBJ2-7; TRBD1 fits 7 bases in the junction. The nucleotide sequence reads TGTGCCAGCAGCCCGACAAACAGGGGCGGCGAGCAGTACTTC. This codes for CASSPTNRGGEQYF.